These 5 T cell receptor beta chains were sequenced from one sample in a study of blood T cell repertoires in COVID-19. Here immunoSEQ multiplex PCR was the method, and the copy in TCRdb shows in-frame clones only, minus some. The table records under 300,000 clones, 70% to 90% of them present only once. Sequencing was carried out using PBMCs or T cells enriched from blood (not recorded which). The origin of the receptors is a woman aged 50 to 60 who had been exposed to COVID-19.

The chain is built from TRBV2 and TRBJ1-5; TRBD1 is a possible D gene (6 bases). V was pared by 3 bases and J by 9 bases, with 12 bases between. This CDR3 contains 13 residues. Germline assignment: CDR1 SNHLY and CDR2 FYNNEI. CDR3 coding DNA: TGTGCCAGCAGTGATGAGGGGGATCCGCCCCAGCATTTT. This sequence encodes CASSDEGDPPQHF.

This clone appeared once. V gene TRBV6-5 combines with J gene TRBJ2-7, with D possibly TRBD1 on 7 matching bases. V was trimmed by 6 bases and J by 2 bases, leaving 14 bases between them. There are 14 residues in the CDR3. Germline V lookup: CDR1 MNHEY, CDR2 SVGAGI. The CDR3 sequence is CASRPTGEAYEQYF. The CDR3 coding sequence is TGTGCCAGCAGACCCACAGGGGAGGCCTACGAGCAGTACTTC.

The genes are TRBV25-1 and TRBJ2-5, with 10 bases that match TRBD1. From germline, CDR1 is MGHDK and CDR2 SYGVNS. The CDR3 spans 16 residues. V lost 4 bases, J lost 5 bases, and 10 bases stayed unmatched. This chain's CDR3 is CASSVPGDRGEETQYF. CDR3 nucleotide sequence: TGTGCCAGCAGTGTTCCGGGGGACAGGGGAGAGGAGACCCAGTACTTC. Complete variable domain (other parts from reference TRBV25-1 and TRBJ2-5): EADIYQTPRYLVIGTGKKITLECSQTMGHDKMYWYQQDPGMELHLIHYSYGVNSTEKGDLSSESTVSRIRTEHFPLTLESARPSHTSQYLCASSVPGDRGEETQYFGPGTRLLVL.

V usage is TRBV19 and J usage is TRBJ1-2, with 8 positions matching TRBD1. Looked up from germline, CDR1 is LNHDA and CDR2 is SQIVND (reference sequence). The CDR3 sequence is 14 residues long. J was trimmed by 6 bases and V by 7 bases; bases with no gene match: 10. CDR3 residues: CASTPGSGGHGYTF. The CDR3 DNA sequence: TGTGCCAGTACCCCAGGGTCAGGGGGCCATGGCTACACCTTC.

The chain couples TRBV21-1 to TRBJ2-3; the D call of TRBD2 is as the table states it, not checked on the DNA. TRBV21-1 is a known pseudogene. The CDR3 extends over 17 amino acids. CDR3 protein: CASSVRTGTRVTDTQYF. For the CDR3, the DNA is TGTGCCAGCAGCGTCCGGACCGGGACTAGAGTCACAGATACGCAGTATTTT.